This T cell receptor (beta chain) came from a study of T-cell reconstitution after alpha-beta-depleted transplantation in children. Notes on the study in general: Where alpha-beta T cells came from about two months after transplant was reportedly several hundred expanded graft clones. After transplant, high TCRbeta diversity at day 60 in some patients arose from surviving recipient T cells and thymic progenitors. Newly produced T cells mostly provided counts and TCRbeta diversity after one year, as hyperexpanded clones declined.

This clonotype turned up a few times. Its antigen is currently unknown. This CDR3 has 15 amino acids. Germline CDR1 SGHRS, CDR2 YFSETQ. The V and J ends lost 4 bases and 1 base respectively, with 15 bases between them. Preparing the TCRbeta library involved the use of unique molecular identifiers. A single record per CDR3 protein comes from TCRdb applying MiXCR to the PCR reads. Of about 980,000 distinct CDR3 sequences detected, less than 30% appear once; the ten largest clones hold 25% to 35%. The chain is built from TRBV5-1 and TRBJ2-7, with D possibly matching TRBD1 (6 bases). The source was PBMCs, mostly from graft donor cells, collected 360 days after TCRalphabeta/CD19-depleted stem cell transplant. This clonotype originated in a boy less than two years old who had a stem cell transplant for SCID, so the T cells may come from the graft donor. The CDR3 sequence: CASSPWTVGSYEQYF. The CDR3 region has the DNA TGCGCCAGCAGCCCCTGGACAGTAGGATCCTACGAGCAGTACTTC.